The clone carrying this T cell receptor beta chain was recorded many times. Compared with germline, one end of the junction differs, possibly owing to a read error. MiXCR, applied by TCRdb to the 5' RACE reads, yields one record per CDR3 protein. The sample includes roughly 560,000 distinct CDR3 sequences, roughly 22% seen only once; the top ten take 9.5% to 15%. This entry belongs to a study of T-cell memory formation after mild COVID-19. The sample was PBMCs or a T cell subset sorted from them (not recorded which). The sequence derives from an adult woman who had mild COVID-19 (a few samples of this study predate the infection). Cell type and time point are not known.

The CDR3 reads CASSLGQGPYEQYF. CDR3 sequence (DNA): TGTGCCAGCAGCCTGGGACAGGGGCCCTACGAGCAGTACTTC. The J gene is TRBJ2-7, the V gene TRBV5-1; 10 bases match TRBD1. The CDR3 covers 14 residues. Germline CDR1 and CDR2: SGHRS and YFSETQ.